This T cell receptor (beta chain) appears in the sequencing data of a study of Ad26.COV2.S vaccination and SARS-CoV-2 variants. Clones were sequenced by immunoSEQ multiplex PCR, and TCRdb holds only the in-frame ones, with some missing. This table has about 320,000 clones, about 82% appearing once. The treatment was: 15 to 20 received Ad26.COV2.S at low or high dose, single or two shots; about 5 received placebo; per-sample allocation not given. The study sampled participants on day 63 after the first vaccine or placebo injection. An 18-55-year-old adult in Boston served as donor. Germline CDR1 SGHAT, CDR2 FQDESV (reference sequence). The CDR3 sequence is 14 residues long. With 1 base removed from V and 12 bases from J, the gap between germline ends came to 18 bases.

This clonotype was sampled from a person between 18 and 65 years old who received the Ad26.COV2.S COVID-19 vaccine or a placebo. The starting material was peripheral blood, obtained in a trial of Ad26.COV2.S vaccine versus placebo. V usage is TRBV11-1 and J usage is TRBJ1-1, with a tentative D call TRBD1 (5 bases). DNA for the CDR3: TGTGCCAGCAGCTTAGGGAAGCGCGTGGGGGAAACTTTCTTT. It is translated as CASSLGKRVGETFF.